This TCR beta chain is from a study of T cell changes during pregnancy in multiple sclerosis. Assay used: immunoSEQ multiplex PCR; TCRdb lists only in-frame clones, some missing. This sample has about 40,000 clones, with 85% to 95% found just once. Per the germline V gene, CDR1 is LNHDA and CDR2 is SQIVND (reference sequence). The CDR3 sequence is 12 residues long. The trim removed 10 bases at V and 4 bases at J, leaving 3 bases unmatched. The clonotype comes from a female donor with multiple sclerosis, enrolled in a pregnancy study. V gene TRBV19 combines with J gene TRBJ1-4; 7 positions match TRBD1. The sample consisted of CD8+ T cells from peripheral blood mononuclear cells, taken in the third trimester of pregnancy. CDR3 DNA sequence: TGTGCCACACAGGGGCTTAATGAAAAACTGTTTTTT. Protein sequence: CATQGLNEKLFF.